Sequencing of this TCR beta chain was carried out in a study of blood T cell repertoires in COVID-19. Across the whole study: Sites in the United States, Italy and Spain provided acute and convalescent COVID-19 samples.

The CDR3 covers 15 residues. The germline gives CDR1 LGHDT, CDR2 YNNKEL (reference sequence). The V gene end was trimmed by 1 base and the J gene end by 5 bases; junction bases not matched to a gene: 7. Only in-frame clones appear in the TCRdb table, and some are missing; sequencing was by immunoSEQ multiplex PCR. The sample holds 75,000 to 90,000 clones; 80% are singletons and the top ten take under 5.5%. The clonotype originates from a woman in her 70s with acute or convalescent COVID-19. Material: peripheral blood. The J gene is TRBJ1-2, the V gene TRBV3-1 (or the pseudogene TRBV3-2), with 7 bases that match TRBD1. In DNA, the CDR3 is TGTGCCAGCAGCCAAGTAATGACAGGGTGGTATGGCTACACCTTC. Translation: CASSQVMTGWYGYTF.